This T cell receptor (beta chain) comes out of a study of blood T cells in healthy people across ages. Whole-study results and caveats: Lack of knowledge of donor CMV status possibly confounded expanded clonotype changes. Diversity of TCR beta per million T cells declined in a roughly linear way with age.

RNA extraction gave at least 5.5 micrograms of total RNA per sample. The second PCR ran roughly 6 to 11 cycles with a sample-barcoded 5' primer and J-beta primers. One entry per CDR3 protein, called by TCRdb with MiXCR from the 5' RACE reads. The data hold hundreds of thousands of distinct CDR3 sequences, with about 28% observed a single time. V was trimmed by 0 bases and J by 4 bases, leaving 9 bases between them. The CDR3 is made up of 14 amino acids. Ten or more counts support this clonotype. Its antigen is not known. The sequence derives from a woman older than 75 in good health. The chain uses TRBV12-3 or TRBV12-4 and TRBJ1-2; maybe TRBD1 (5 bases). The sequencing sample was made of blood. The CDR3 spells CASSLARGIYGYTF. The CDR3 bases are TGTGCCAGCAGTTTAGCGCGGGGGATCTATGGCTACACCTTC.